This TCR beta chain came from a study of shared clonotypes between healthy human individuals. Broader study findings: Rarefaction revealed incomplete sorted-subset sequencing despite large depth. Sampling included only blood; tissue repertoires likely differ.

CDR1 is SGDLS and CDR2 is YYNGEE in the germline V gene. This CDR3 comprises 18 residues. The V end was cut by 0 bases, the J end by 4 bases, with 19 bases between. Clones were read by immunoSEQ multiplex PCR, and TCRdb kept only the in-frame ones, dropping some. The repertoire holds over a million clones, with around 97% as singletons. About this clone: As yet, its antigen is unknown.

The receptor comes from a man younger than 40 in good health. The source material was naive CD4+ T cells sorted from blood. Subset of the sample: CD45RA+ positively selected. This chain links TRBV9 with TRBJ2-2; D possibly corresponds to TRBD2 (5 bases). This chain's CDR3 is CASSVDMGVGFGTGELFF. CDR3 sequence (DNA): TGTGCCAGCAGCGTAGATATGGGAGTGGGATTTGGCACCGGGGAGCTGTTTTTT.